Following are 27 T cell receptor beta chains from one sample sequenced in a study of vaccination and CD4 T cells after COVID-19. An Oncomine TCR Beta short-read assay was used to sequence the DNA from cultured CD4+ T cells. TCRdb ran MiXCR on the PCR reads and lists one entry per CDR3 protein. Here the sample spans over 9,000 distinct CDR3 sequences, approximately 20% being singletons. Their recognized antigens are unknown. Regarding treatment: roughly 11-day PBMC culture with coronavirus spike peptide pools or control peptides (ViraFEST assay). The input for sequencing was CD4+ T cells from blood, cultured in vitro, taken after SARS-CoV-2 vaccination. These receptors were taken from a human donor who had recovered from COVID-19.

The chain uses TRBV5-1 and TRBJ2-5; D unresolved. Germline V gene data show CDR1 as SGHRS and CDR2 as YFSETQ. V was pared by 4 bases and J by 5 bases, with 12 bases between. The CDR3 length is 13 residues. CDR3 bases: TGCGCCAGCAGCCCCCTGGGGAAGGAGACCCAGTACTTC. Its translation is CASSPLGKETQYF. Drawing the rest from reference TRBV5-1 and TRBJ2-5, the complete variable domain is KAGVTQTPRYLIKTRGQQVTLSCSPISGHRSVSWYQQTPGQGLQFLFEYFSETQRNKGNFPGRFSGRQFSNSRSEMNVSTLELGDSALYLCASSPLGKETQYFGPGTRLLVL.

This clonotype was seen more than once but under ten times. The rearrangement links TRBV28 to TRBJ2-5; TRBD2 matches 13 bases. The CDR3 runs to 18 residues. Germline V gives CDR1 MDHEN, CDR2 SYDVKM. The J segment lost 0 bases and the V segment lost 2 bases, leaving 6 bases of the junction unmatched. CDR3 in amino acids: CASSLGILAGGNQETQYF. Written as DNA, the CDR3 is TGTGCCAGCAGTTTAGGGATACTAGCGGGAGGGAACCAAGAGACCCAGTACTTC.

J is TRBJ1-2 and V is TRBV9; TRBD1 might be the D (6 bases). The germline V and J ends were trimmed by 0 bases and 8 bases, with 8 bases remaining between them. There are 12 residues in the CDR3. Germline V gene data show CDR1 as SGDLS and CDR2 as YYNGEE. The CDR3 loop reads CASSVEGVGYTF. CDR3 nucleotide sequence: TGTGCCAGCAGCGTAGAGGGGGTCGGCTACACCTTC.

Comment on this clonotype: Being one base from a much bigger clone, this may be a read error. The gene calls are TRBV20-1 and TRBJ2-3; a possible D gene is TRBD1 (5 bases). The CDR3 spans 15 residues. Trimming removed 1 base from V and 2 bases from J, with 13 bases in between. Germline loops: CDR1 DFQATT, CDR2 SNEGSKA (reference sequence). This CDR3 is CSARGGVTTTDTQYF. The CDR3 DNA reads as TGCAGTGCTAGAGGGGGCGTAACGACCACAGATACGCAGTATTTT.

This clonotype is deemed medium-sized (0.01 to 0.1%). The chain employs TRBV20-1 and TRBJ2-5; D gene unclear. Germline CDR1 is DFQATT and CDR2 is SNEGSKA (reference sequence). There are 12 residues in the CDR3. V lost 4 bases, J lost 5 bases, and 11 bases lay in between. DNA for the CDR3: TGCAGTGCTATTAATGTTGGGGAGACCCAGTACTTC. It yields the protein CSAINVGETQYF.

The rearrangement uses TRBV28 and TRBJ2-7; TRBD1 aligns across 9 bases. Trimming removed 3 bases from V and 6 bases from J; junction bases left unmatched: 9. CDR1 and CDR2 from the germline V gene are MDHEN and SYDVKM. This CDR3 is built from 15 residues. CDR3: CASSFGDRASSEQYF. In DNA, the CDR3 is TGTGCCAGCAGTTTCGGGGACAGGGCTTCGTCCGAGCAGTACTTC. The variable domain in full, with the rest retrieved from reference TRBV28 and TRBJ2-7, is DVKVTQSSRYLVKRTGEKVFLECVQDMDHENMFWYRQDPGLGLRLIYFSYDVKMKEKGDIPEGYSVSREKKERFSLILESASTNQTSMYLCASSFGDRASSEQYFGPGTRLTVT.

CDR3 DNA: TGTGCCAGCACCCCCAGGCGGCTAACGAACACCGGGGAGCTGTTTTTT. It translates to CASTPRRLTNTGELFF. The chain combines TRBV7-8 with TRBJ2-2; no reliable D call. Germline-derived CDR1 and CDR2 are SGHVS and FQNEAQ. The CDR3 is 16 amino acids. V was clipped by 7 bases and J by 0 bases, with 15 bases between them.

This clonotype came up a few times. The V call is TRBV6-5, the J call TRBJ2-1, with TRBD1 identical over 11 bases. CDR3 size: 15 residues. The junction had 2 bases not matched to a gene; V was cut back by 0 bases and J by 7 bases. CDR1 and CDR2 from the germline V gene are MNHEY and SVGAGI. The CDR3 region is CASSYSGTGGNEQFF. The CDR3, as DNA: TGTGCCAGCAGTTACTCGGGGACAGGGGGTAATGAGCAGTTCTTC.

This clonotype was seen a few times. The V and J genes are TRBV7-3 and TRBJ2-5, with D possibly being TRBD1 (5 bases). The CDR3 spans 12 residues. V was trimmed by 1 base and J by 5 bases, leaving 5 bases between them. Germline V gene sequence: CDR1 SGHTA, CDR2 FQGTGA. CDR3 nucleotide sequence: TGTGCCAGCAGCTTAAAGGGGGAGACCCAGTACTTC. Protein: CASSLKGETQYF. Using reference TRBV7-3 and TRBJ2-5 for the parts outside the CDR3, the full variable domain is GAGVSQTPSNKVTEKGKYVELRCDPISGHTALYWYRQSLGQGPEFLIYFQGTGAADDSGLPNDRFFAVRPEGSVSTLKIQRTERGDSAVYLCASSLKGETQYFGPGTRLLVL.

By sample fraction, this clonotype is medium-sized (0.01 to 0.1%). This chain joins TRBV6-5 and TRBJ2-1; no firm D call. The CDR3 sequence is 14 residues long. The V end lost 4 bases, the J end lost 7 bases, and 14 bases lay between the germline ends. Germline-derived CDR1 and CDR2 are MNHEY and SVGAGI. CDR3 residues: CASSFHPVKNEQFF. CDR3 nucleotides: TGTGCCAGCAGTTTCCACCCTGTCAAAAATGAGCAGTTCTTC.

This chain connects TRBV5-4 to TRBJ2-6; maybe TRBD2 (6 bases). The length of the CDR3 is 15 residues. Germline V gene sequence: CDR1 SGHNT, CDR2 YYREEE (reference sequence). Between the trimmed V and J ends, which lost 3 bases and 4 bases, there was a span of 11 bases. CDR3 in amino acids: CASSWALAGANVLTF. The CDR3 bases are TGTGCCAGCAGCTGGGCCCTAGCGGGGGCCAACGTCCTGACTTTC.

The chain uses TRBV5-1 and TRBJ2-1, with 13 bases that match TRBD2. V lost 4 bases, J lost 4 bases, and 5 bases stayed unmatched. CDR1 and CDR2 (germline): SGHRS, YFSETQ. This CDR3 has 16 residues. CDR3 DNA: TGCGCCAGCAGCCGTGGACTAGCGGGGGAATACAATGAGCAGTTCTTC. Protein sequence: CASSRGLAGEYNEQFF.

The DNA of the CDR3 is TGTGCCAGCAGTATTGGGCAGTTGAGCTCCTATAATTCACCCCTCCACTTT. Protein: CASSIGQLSSYNSPLHF. The chain joins TRBV12-3 or TRBV12-4 to TRBJ1-6; the D is unclear. V was pared by 5 bases and J by 0 bases, with 14 bases between. The length of the CDR3 is 17 residues.

This chain connects TRBV27 to TRBJ2-5; D is possibly TRBD2 (6 bases). This CDR3 comprises 12 residues. Trimming shortened V by 6 bases and J by 5 bases, and 10 bases separated the two germline ends. Germline V CDR1 and CDR2: MNHEY, SMNVEV (reference sequence). The CDR3 DNA follows: TGTGCCAGCAGCCCCCGGGGGGAGACCCAGTACTTC. This translates into CASSPRGETQYF.

This clonotype showed up just a few times. The J gene is TRBJ2-1, the V gene TRBV20-1, with D possibly being TRBD2 (7 bases). V lost 0 bases to trimming and J lost 9 bases, with 21 bases between them. The CDR3 sequence is 16 residues long. The germline V gene encodes CDR1 DFQATT and CDR2 SNEGSKA (reference sequence). The chain's CDR3 is CSARDKFGLRGGEQFF. The CDR3 region has the DNA TGCAGTGCTAGAGATAAATTTGGCCTAAGGGGGGGTGAGCAGTTCTTC.

The chain carries TRBV18 and TRBJ1-3; D may be TRBD1 (5 bases). The CDR3 contains 14 residues. V shed 3 bases and J shed 1 base, with 7 bases lying between them. The germline gives CDR1 KGHSH, CDR2 LQKENI. The CDR3 bases are TGTGCCAGCTCACCCCAGGGATCTGGAAACACCATATATTTT. As protein: CASSPQGSGNTIYF.

By its share, this clonotype is medium-sized (0.01 to 0.1%). The rearrangement joins TRBV7-2 to TRBJ1-1; D call uncertain. CDR1 SGHTA and CDR2 FQGNSA come from the germline V gene. This CDR3 comprises 12 residues. V was pared by 2 bases and J by 4 bases, with 5 bases between. Written as DNA, the CDR3 is TGTGCCAGCAGCTTATTGGGCACTGAAGCTTTCTTT. It translates to CASSLLGTEAFF.

V and J are TRBV19 and TRBJ1-2, with D hard to call. Per germline, CDR1 LNHDA and CDR2 SQIVND (reference sequence). The germline V and J ends were trimmed by 5 bases and 8 bases, with 24 bases remaining between them. This CDR3 is 16 amino acids long. For the CDR3, the DNA is TGTGCCAGTAGTCTGGGAGCAACACCGACAAATAGAGGCTACACCTTC. It specifies CASSLGATPTNRGYTF.

The V call is TRBV6-1, the J call TRBJ2-1, with a tentative D call TRBD1 (6 bases). The germline CDR1 and CDR2 sequences are MNHNS and SASEGT. V lost 8 bases to trimming and J lost 7 bases, with 15 bases between them. This CDR3 region has 13 residues. CDR3 nucleotide sequence: TGTGCCAGCGCGGGTAATAGGGGGAATGAGCAGTTCTTC. Its translation: CASAGNRGNEQFF.

This clonotype was detected only a few times. This sequence joins TRBV7-9 and TRBJ2-1, with D tentatively TRBD1 or TRBD2 (5 bases each). Germline V lookup: CDR1 SEHNR, CDR2 FQNEAQ (reference sequence). V was pared by 5 bases and J by 4 bases, with 12 bases between. The CDR3 covers 14 residues. CDR3 sequence: CASSEGRVYNEQFF. DNA of the CDR3: TGTGCCAGCAGCGAGGGGCGCGTTTACAATGAGCAGTTCTTC.

By sample fraction, this clonotype is medium-sized (0.01 to 0.1%). The rearrangement uses TRBV10-1 and TRBJ1-1, with TRBD1 identical over 7 bases. The CDR3 consists of 13 residues. Per the germline V gene, CDR1 is WNHNN and CDR2 is SYGVQD (reference sequence). Trimming took 6 bases from V and 1 from J; bases not matched to a gene: 2. CDR3 DNA: TGCGCCAGCAGGGGGACAGAGAACACTGAAGCTTTCTTT. Its translation: CASRGTENTEAFF.

This clonotype was detected once. J is TRBJ1-2 and V is TRBV28; 7 bases are shared with TRBD1. The J segment lost 2 bases and the V segment lost 2 bases, leaving 17 bases of the junction unmatched. CDR3 length: 19 residues. CDR1 is MDHEN, CDR2 SYDVKM, per germline. CDR3: CASSLLTGPLNYQNYGYTF. The CDR3 DNA reads TGTGCCAGCAGTTTACTGACAGGGCCTCTGAATTATCAGAACTATGGCTACACCTTC.

V usage is TRBV5-1 and J usage is TRBJ1-2; a weak D match, TRBD1 (5 bases). V was pared by 4 bases and J by 0 bases, with 10 bases between. Germline loops: CDR1 SGHRS, CDR2 YFSETQ. The CDR3 has 14 residues. CDR3: CASSPDSSNYGYTF. For the CDR3, the DNA is TGCGCCAGCAGCCCTGACAGCTCTAACTATGGCTACACCTTC.

The gene calls are TRBV5-6 and TRBJ1-5; 7 nucleotides match TRBD1. Germline CDR1 and CDR2: SGHDT and YYEEEE. This CDR3 comprises 16 residues. The V and J ends lost 0 bases and 7 bases, in that order; junction bases with no gene match: 10. The CDR3 sequence: CASSLVWRGLGQPQHF. CDR3 sequence (DNA): TGTGCCAGCAGCTTGGTTTGGAGGGGGCTGGGACAGCCCCAGCATTTT. Full variable domain (outside the CDR3, taken from reference TRBV5-6 and TRBJ1-5): DAGVTQSPTHLIKTRGQQVTLRCSPKSGHDTVSWYQQALGQGPQFIFQYYEEEERQRGNFPDRFSGHQFPNYSSELNVNALLLGDSALYLCASSLVWRGLGQPQHFGDGTRLSIL.

In its sample, this clonotype was seen a few times. The rearrangement uses TRBV6-1 and TRBJ2-2, with no clear D. Germline V lookup: CDR1 MNHNS, CDR2 SASEGT. The CDR3 length is 16 residues. With 2 bases removed from V and 6 bases from J, the gap between germline ends came to 16 bases. Written as DNA, the CDR3 is TGTGCCAGCAGTGAATACCGACCCGATAGGGCCGGGGAGCTGTTTTTT. The encoded protein is CASSEYRPDRAGELFF.

The chain combines TRBV7-8 with TRBJ1-1; no definite D call. The CDR3 runs to 14 residues. CDR1 and CDR2 from the germline V gene are SGHVS and FQNEAQ. Trimming cost V 0 bases and J 4 bases, with 9 bases left between them. The CDR3 DNA reads TGTGCCAGCAGCTTAGCGAATGTGGGCACTGAAGCTTTCTTT. This encodes CASSLANVGTEAFF.

In DNA form, the CDR3 reads TGTGCCAGCAGCTTTTATGGGCGGGAGAATGAGCAGTTCTTC. Protein product: CASSFYGRENEQFF. The rearrangement uses TRBV7-2 and TRBJ2-1, with 7 bases fitting TRBD2. CDR1 SGHTA and CDR2 FQGNSA come from the germline V gene. With V trimmed by 3 bases and J by 7 bases, 6 bases remained unmatched. The CDR3 extends over 14 amino acids.